The 6 T cell receptor beta chains below all came from one sample that was sequenced in a study of tumor-infiltrating lymphocytes in localized non-small cell lung cancer. The table came from immunoSEQ multiplex PCR; TCRdb's copy has only in-frame clones and leaves some out. The sample has about 16,000 clones; around 75% are singletons. Sample: lung tumor tissue. Receptors originate from a human donor with non-small cell lung cancer.

Only a few counts were recorded for this clone. The chain joins TRBV7-6 to TRBJ2-1; 7 nucleotides match TRBD1. The ends lost 5 bases at V and 0 bases at J; junction bases unmatched: 10. This CDR3 is 17 amino acids long. Germline V gene lookup returns CDR1 SGHVS and CDR2 FNYEAQ. The CDR3 here is CASSQDRPESSYNEQFF. CDR3 nucleotides: TGTGCCAGCAGCCAGGACAGGCCTGAAAGCTCCTACAATGAGCAGTTCTTC.

V and J are TRBV5-6 and TRBJ1-2; a weak D match, TRBD1 (6 bases). Trimming pared 1 base from V and 6 bases from J, leaving 16 bases between. This CDR3 contains 15 residues. Germline loops: CDR1 SGHDT, CDR2 YYEEEE. CDR3 amino acids: CASSLMGGWSDGYTF. CDR3 bases: TGTGCCAGCAGCTTGATGGGGGGCTGGTCGGATGGCTACACCTTC.

The chain couples TRBV4-1 to TRBJ2-7; TRBD1 aligns across 9 bases. This CDR3 is built from 15 residues. The V and J ends lost 1 base and 3 bases, in that order; junction bases with no gene match: 4. CDR1 and CDR2 from the germline V gene are MGHRA and YSYEKL. CDR3 nucleotide sequence: TGCGCCAGCAGCCAAGGCGACAGGGGGTTCTACGAGCAGTACTTC. Translation: CASSQGDRGFYEQYF.

The rearrangement joins TRBV11-3 to TRBJ1-1; 7 positions match TRBD1. J lost 1 base, V lost 8 bases, and 10 bases had no gene match. The CDR3 runs 15 residues. Germline loops: CDR1 SGHNT, CDR2 YENEEA. The CDR3, as DNA: TGTGCCAGCCCCACCAGGGGGAATGAGAACACTGAAGCTTTCTTT. Its protein product is CASPTRGNENTEAFF.

The rearrangement joins TRBV5-1 to TRBJ2-7; D is unresolved. V was clipped by 0 bases and J by 6 bases, with 7 bases between them. CDR1 and CDR2 (germline): SGHRS, YFSETQ. CDR3 length: 12 amino acids. This CDR3 reads CASSLVGFEQYF. The CDR3, as DNA: TGCGCCAGCAGCTTGGTGGGATTCGAGCAGTACTTC.

V and J are TRBV4-1 and TRBJ1-2, with D uncertain. Between the trimmed V and J ends, which lost 2 bases and 6 bases, there was a span of 10 bases. Germline CDR1 MGHRA, CDR2 YSYEKL. The CDR3 covers 13 residues. The CDR3 DNA reads TGCGCCAGCAGCCAACTTTGGAGAGATGGCTACACCTTC. The encoded protein is CASSQLWRDGYTF.